This T cell receptor beta chain was sequenced in a study of post-analysis software for immune sequencing data (dated by TCRdb to between 2014 and 2016). Regarding the complete study: Recorded disease courses included relapsing-remitting, secondary progressive and progressive-relapsing multiple sclerosis, with some patients lacking subtype annotation. The patient repertoires were set against roughly eleven previously published healthy control repertoires from donors whose ages ranged from roughly 6 to 27 years. A subset of samples was prepared in parallel using single-end sample barcoding, then pooled and co-amplified after Illumina adapter ligation. Overall study outcomes, separate from this receptor: When samples were clustered directly using the F measure, samples prepared in the same batch co-clustered strongly, which prompted a batch-effect correction. Patients showed significantly higher frequencies than controls for a few TRBV segments, among them TRBV5-6, TRBV5-1 and TRBV20-1. The multiple sclerosis patient group was slightly younger than the control group. Compared with controls, multiple sclerosis patients had significantly lower normalized Chao1 diversity, a finding suggesting substantial peripheral T-cell clonal expansion.

The library was produced with PCR. The listed sequencing device is Illumina HiSeq 2500. Unique molecular identifiers were incorporated into TCR beta cDNA libraries to reduce PCR and sequencing biases. Every 1 to 10 million input T cells yielded approximately 500,000 cDNA molecules, meaning each molecule approximated one T cell. The patient libraries were prepared and sequenced using the same protocol as the earlier healthy control dataset. Within a given batch, samples were prepared together, multiplexed and sequenced on the same HiSeq lane. For the original study's pipeline: MIGEC was used to process the raw barcoded reads, and molecular identifier groups with only a single read were discarded before consensus assembly and CDR3 extraction. VDJtools was used for post-analysis of the clonotype tables, and diversity was normalized by down-sampling every dataset to the size of the smallest sample. Repertoire overlap clustering matched CDR3 amino acid but not nucleotide sequences to correct batch-related cross-sample contamination. TCRdb trimmed the raw reads at Q25, called clones with MiXCR and kept productive beta chains. CDR3 protein sequences are deduplicated, and each keeps its most common genes and DNA. TCRdb assigned the V and J calls; the authors' analysis was not used. The sample profile shows around 770,000 distinct CDR3 sequences; 40% to 55% of them were found once. Together, the top ten hold 4.9% of the sample.

The CDR3 numbers 15 residues from cysteine through phenylalanine. The read is trimmed to its CDR3 DNA, 45 bases read in frame from base 1. V drops 2 bases and J drops 2 bases, leaving 13 bases in between. A remark on this clonotype: The target of this receptor is not known. Base-call qualities are not available, and no considerably larger clone is one nucleotide away.

TCR beta repertoires were profiled from peripheral blood of roughly 13 young patients with multiple sclerosis to demonstrate the VDJtools post-analysis software. The multiple sclerosis patients were children and adolescents ranging in age from about 6 to 16 years. The chain is assembled from TRBV12-3 or TRBV12-4 and TRBJ2-7, with the D gene uncertain. The sample consisted of blood. This clonotype was sampled from a girl aged 10 to 17 with multiple sclerosis. The nucleotide sequence reads as follows: TGTGCCAGCAGTTTAACGCAGGACGGACCCTACGAGCAGTACTTC. Protein translation: CASSLTQDGPYEQYF.